Following are 29 T cell receptor beta chains from one sample sequenced in a study of beta chain features in type 1 diabetes. These receptors' targets are unknown. The entirety of the isolated RNA underwent reverse transcription, so expressed TCRB transcripts were sequenced. Repertoires were generated with immunoSEQ multiplex PCR, while TCRdb's copy carries only in-frame clones and drops some. The sample consists of tens of thousands of clones, around 68% of them appearing once. Regarding the study as a whole: Among all four CD4+ subsets, Type 1 diabetes patients had TCRB CDR3s that were moderately but significantly shorter.

Source material: stem cell memory CD4+ T cells from blood. The receptors were sampled from a woman in her 40s with type 1 diabetes.

The chain links TRBV7-3 to TRBJ2-1, with TRBD2 identical over 7 bases. CDR1 SGHTA and CDR2 FQGTGA come from the germline V gene. The length of the CDR3 is 14 residues. Trimming cost V 5 bases and J 10 bases; bases outside gene matches: 11. The CDR3 loop reads CASSQSGTEGEQFF. The CDR3 coding sequence is TGTGCCAGCAGCCAAAGCGGGACTGAGGGAGAGCAGTTCTTC. The complete variable domain, with remaining parts taken from reference TRBV7-3 and TRBJ2-1, reads GAGVSQTPSNKVTEKGKYVELRCDPISGHTALYWYRQSLGQGPEFLIYFQGTGAADDSGLPNDRFFAVRPEGSVSTLKIQRTERGDSAVYLCASSQSGTEGEQFFGPGTRLTVL.

V is TRBV7-3 and J is TRBJ2-7; tentative D call: TRBD2 (6 bases). The CDR3 is 16 residues long. V dropped 5 bases and J dropped 0 bases, with 17 bases sitting between them. Germline values: CDR1 SGHTA, CDR2 FQGTGA. The CDR3 loop reads CASSAVGGVSSYEQYF. CDR3 nucleotides: TGTGCCAGCAGCGCTGTGGGGGGAGTTAGCTCCTACGAGCAGTACTTC.

The CDR3 sequence is CASTPTGGASGNTIYF. CDR3 coding DNA: TGTGCCAGCACCCCGACAGGGGGTGCCTCTGGAAACACCATATATTTT. The rearrangement links TRBV25-1 to TRBJ1-3, with 9 bases fitting TRBD1. CDR3 length: 16 amino acids. V trimming: 7 bases; J trimming: 0 bases; junction bases outside the gene matches: 7. CDR1 and CDR2 from the germline V gene are MGHDK and SYGVNS.

This sequence joins TRBV7-9 and TRBJ1-2, with 10 bases identical to TRBD1. The CDR3 has 15 amino acids. Unmatched junction bases numbered 8, after V lost 5 bases and J lost 5 bases. Germline CDR1 SEHNR, CDR2 FQNEAQ (reference sequence). CDR3 nucleotide sequence: TGTGCCAGCAGCGATGCGGGACAGGGGTTTTATGGCTACACCTTC. As protein: CASSDAGQGFYGYTF. Drawing the rest from reference TRBV7-9 and TRBJ1-2, the complete variable domain is DTGVSQNPRHKITKRGQNVTFRCDPISEHNRLYWYRQTLGQGPEFLTYFQNEAQLEKSRLLSDRFSAERPKGSFSTLEIQRTEQGDSAMYLCASSDAGQGFYGYTFGSGTRLTVV.

The rearrangement uses TRBV6-1 and TRBJ2-6; tentative D call: TRBD2 (5 bases). The length of the CDR3 is 15 residues. V was pared by 3 bases and J by 2 bases, with 8 bases between. CDR1 is MNHNS and CDR2 is SASEGT in the germline V gene. The CDR3 loop reads CASSDRRTGANVLTF. The CDR3, as DNA: TGTGCCAGCAGTGATAGGAGGACTGGGGCCAACGTCCTGACTTTC.

The chain has TRBV6-6 and TRBJ2-1; TRBD1 aligns across 12 bases. J lost 9 bases, V lost 8 bases, and 5 bases had no gene match. Germline V CDR1 and CDR2: MNHNY, SVGAGI (reference sequence). This CDR3 spans 13 amino acids. CDR3 region: CASRDRGRGEQFF. Written as DNA, the CDR3 is TGTGCCAGCCGGGACAGGGGGCGCGGTGAGCAGTTCTTC.

The genes are TRBV7-9 and TRBJ1-4, with 12 bases lining up with TRBD1. Trimming removed 4 bases from V and 4 bases from J; junction bases left unmatched: 4. In germline, CDR1 is SEHNR, CDR2 FQNEAQ (reference sequence). The CDR3 consists of 16 residues. The CDR3 sequence is CASSWDRGPVNEKLFF. CDR3 bases: TGTGCCAGCAGCTGGGACAGGGGGCCGGTTAATGAAAAACTGTTTTTT.

DNA of the CDR3: TGCGCCAGCAGCTTAAGTGCCGGGAACACTGAAGCTTTCTTT. Amino acid sequence: CASSLSAGNTEAFF. The chain uses TRBV5-1 and TRBJ1-1, with D unclear. The CDR3 consists of 14 residues. The V gene's germline CDR1 is SGHRS and CDR2 YFSETQ. V lost 2 bases and J lost 1, with 9 bases in between.

The gene calls are TRBV7-3 and TRBJ2-7; TRBD2 agrees at 7 bases. J gave up 0 bases and V 0 bases, and 2 bases lay outside the gene matches. Germline assignment: CDR1 SGHTA and CDR2 FQGTGA. The CDR3 is 15 residues long. CDR3 nucleotide sequence: TGTGCCAGCAGCTTAACGGGCGGGAGCTCCTACGAGCAGTACTTC. This sequence encodes CASSLTGGSSYEQYF.

The V call is TRBV5-6, the J call TRBJ1-1; D unclear. Germline V lookup: CDR1 SGHDT, CDR2 YYEEEE. Between the trimmed V and J ends, which lost 2 bases and 5 bases, there was a span of 10 bases. The CDR3 totals 13 residues. CDR3 loop: CASSLEGMTEAFF. DNA for the CDR3: TGTGCCAGCAGCTTAGAGGGTATGACTGAAGCTTTCTTT.

This clone showed up just a few times. The J gene is TRBJ1-6, the V gene TRBV4-2, with 7 bases that match TRBD1. The CDR3 runs to 14 residues. V was pared by 5 bases and J by 5 bases, with 3 bases of the junction left unmatched. CDR1 and CDR2 from the germline V gene are LGHNA and YNFKEQ. Here the CDR3 DNA reads TGTGCCAGCAGCTTCGGGACAGATAATTCACCCCTCCACTTT. Amino acids: CASSFGTDNSPLHF.

This chain links TRBV18 with TRBJ2-6; TRBD1 is a possible D gene (5 bases). The germline V gene has CDR1 KGHSH and CDR2 LQKENI. V dropped 3 bases and J dropped 4 bases, with 13 bases sitting between them. This CDR3 has 16 amino acids. The CDR3 DNA is TGTGCCAGCTCACCGACAATTGGGGCCGGGGCCAACGTCCTGACTTTC. Translation gives CASSPTIGAGANVLTF.

The chain employs TRBV7-2 and TRBJ2-5; 7 nucleotides match TRBD2. Looked up from germline, CDR1 is SGHTA and CDR2 is FQGNSA. J gave up 4 bases and V 5 bases, and 7 bases lay outside the gene matches. This CDR3 is built from 14 residues. CDR3 nucleotide sequence: TGTGCCAGCAGCCCCGGCGGGAGTTCAGAGACCCAGTACTTC. It encodes CASSPGGSSETQYF.

In its sample, this clone was seen a few times. The chain carries TRBV7-9 and TRBJ2-1, with 7 bases that match TRBD1. The CDR3 has 17 residues. The J segment lost 5 bases and the V segment lost 5 bases, leaving 15 bases of the junction unmatched. CDR1 and CDR2 from the germline V gene are SEHNR and FQNEAQ (reference sequence). CDR3 nucleotides: TGTGCCAGCAGCCTATTCTGGGACAGCGCCCAGGACAATGAGCAGTTCTTC. It encodes CASSLFWDSAQDNEQFF. Combining the CDR3 with reference TRBV7-9 and TRBJ2-1 gives the whole variable domain DTGVSQNPRHKITKRGQNVTFRCDPISEHNRLYWYRQTLGQGPEFLTYFQNEAQLEKSRLLSDRFSAERPKGSFSTLEIQRTEQGDSAMYLCASSLFWDSAQDNEQFFGPGTRLTVL.

The table lists this clone with a few counts. The chain joins TRBV15 to TRBJ2-7, with TRBD2 matching 7 bases. The CDR3 covers 13 residues. The germline gives CDR1 LNHNV, CDR2 YYDKDF (reference sequence). V trimming: 1 base; J trimming: 4 bases; junction bases outside the gene matches: 1. CDR3: CATSRVRGYEQYF. Here the CDR3 DNA reads TGTGCCACCAGCAGAGTGCGGGGGTACGAGCAGTACTTC.

The chain has TRBV18 and TRBJ1-5; D is possibly TRBD1 (5 bases). CDR1 and CDR2 (germline): KGHSH, LQKENI. The CDR3 has 16 residues. V lost 3 bases and J lost 3, with 15 bases in between. DNA for the CDR3: TGTGCCAGCTCACCGTTTGGTGCAGGGAACAATCAGCCCCAGCATTTT. This codes for CASSPFGAGNNQPQHF.

The chain joins TRBV30 to TRBJ2-4; possible D gene TRBD2, 7 bases. The germline CDR1 and CDR2 sequences are GTSNPN and SVGIG (reference sequence). The CDR3 length is 12 residues. Trimming removed 2 bases from V and 8 bases from J, with 10 bases in between. Here the CDR3 DNA reads TGTGCCTGGAGTAGGGAGGGGGACATTCAGTACTTC. As protein: CAWSREGDIQYF.

This rearrangement joins TRBV19 to TRBJ2-1; weak D call: TRBD2 (6 bases). Germline V gives CDR1 LNHDA, CDR2 SQIVND (reference sequence). CDR3 length: 18 amino acids. V was shortened by 3 bases and J by 8 bases, with 26 bases between the two germline ends. The CDR3 loop is CASSIFGPIADSNDEQFF. The CDR3 DNA follows: TGTGCCAGTAGTATTTTCGGGCCGATAGCGGATTCAAACGATGAGCAGTTCTTC.

This chain uses TRBV7-2 with TRBJ2-7; the match to TRBD2 covers 11 bases. The CDR3 consists of 14 residues. Germline CDR1 is SGHTA and CDR2 is FQGNSA. V shed 5 bases, J shed 4 bases, and the junction held 4 bases outside the gene matches. The CDR3 nucleotides are TGTGCCAGCAGCGCCACTAGCGGGAGTTACGAGCAGTACTTC. Translation gives CASSATSGSYEQYF.

This chain joins TRBV2 and TRBJ1-3, with D possibly being TRBD1 (5 bases). The CDR3 loop spans 14 amino acids. Trimming cost V 4 bases and J 0 bases, with 7 bases left between them. Germline lookup yields CDR1 SNHLY and CDR2 FYNNEI. The CDR3 is CASSGTRSGNTIYF. CDR3 DNA: TGTGCCAGCAGTGGGACACGCTCTGGAAACACCATATATTTT.

The CDR3 sequence is CSVEKGQGFEQYF. CDR3 sequence (DNA): TGCAGCGTTGAAAAAGGACAGGGCTTCGAGCAGTACTTC. V gene TRBV29-1 combines with J gene TRBJ2-7; 8 bases are a match to TRBD1. With 2 bases clipped from V and 6 bases from J, the junction kept 6 bases outside the gene matches. The CDR3 runs 13 residues. Germline CDR1 SQVTM, CDR2 ANQGSEA.

This clone was observed a handful of times. This chain joins TRBV29-1 and TRBJ1-2, with unresolved D. Germline CDR1 is SQVTM and CDR2 is ANQGSEA. V was pared by 6 bases and J by 8 bases, with 16 bases between. The length of the CDR3 is 12 residues. CDR3 loop: CSVRTPPGGYTF. The CDR3 DNA reads as TGCAGCGTCCGAACCCCTCCGGGGGGCTACACCTTC.

The chain has TRBV5-4 and TRBJ2-3; 7 bases align to TRBD1. V was clipped by 4 bases and J by 2 bases; unmatched bases: 4. This CDR3 is built from 14 residues. CDR1 and CDR2 from the germline V gene are SGHNT and YYREEE (reference sequence). CDR3 sequence (DNA): TGTGCCAGCAGCCGGGACAGAAACACAGATACGCAGTATTTT. Its protein is CASSRDRNTDTQYF.

This chain connects TRBV18 to TRBJ2-7; 10 bases are a match to TRBD2. The CDR3 has 15 amino acids. Germline CDR1 reads KGHSH; CDR2 reads LQKENI. V lost 0 bases and J lost 3; bases outside the gene matches: 2. Here the CDR3 reads CASSPPSSGGYEQYF. CDR3 sequence (DNA): TGTGCCAGCTCACCACCGTCTAGCGGGGGCTACGAGCAGTACTTC.

The gene calls are TRBV18 and TRBJ1-1, with D possibly being TRBD1 (6 bases). V lost 1 base to trimming and J lost 1 base, with 16 bases between them. The CDR3 loop spans 17 amino acids. Looked up from germline, CDR1 is KGHSH and CDR2 is LQKENI. The DNA for the CDR3 is TGTGCCAGCTCACCACTGGATCTGGGGGCGGGGAACACTGAAGCTTTCTTT. Translating it yields CASSPLDLGAGNTEAFF.

This clone was counted a single time. V gene TRBV7-9 combines with J gene TRBJ1-1; D is perhaps TRBD1 (6 bases). The V end was cut by 8 bases, the J end by 4 bases, with 11 bases between. The CDR3 is made up of 12 amino acids. CDR1 and CDR2 from the germline V gene are SEHNR and FQNEAQ (reference sequence). As DNA, the CDR3 is TGTGCCAGCGGTCGGGACACCACTGAAGCTTTCTTT. Protein sequence: CASGRDTTEAFF.

This clone was counted a few times. The chain combines TRBV7-3 with TRBJ2-3; no firm D call. Germline V gives CDR1 SGHTA, CDR2 FQGTGA. This CDR3 is 15 amino acids long. V lost 2 bases, J lost 2 bases, and 11 bases lay in between. The CDR3 sequence is CASSLVHDSTDTQYF. CDR3 DNA: TGTGCCAGCAGCTTAGTCCACGACTCCACAGATACGCAGTATTTT.

The rearrangement uses TRBV7-9 and TRBJ2-4; 9 positions agree with TRBD2. V lost 3 bases, J lost 4 bases, and 1 base stayed unmatched. Germline V gene data show CDR1 as SEHNR and CDR2 as FQNEAQ (reference sequence). CDR3 length: 14 amino acids. CDR3 DNA sequence: TGTGCCAGCAGCTTCCTAGCGGGGAAAAACATTCAGTACTTC. This sequence encodes CASSFLAGKNIQYF.

The rearrangement joins TRBV27 to TRBJ1-1; D uncertain. Germline V gene sequence: CDR1 MNHEY, CDR2 SMNVEV (reference sequence). The CDR3 consists of 16 residues. V lost 8 bases and J lost 5, with 24 bases in between. CDR3 residues: CASAFWPGVGGTEAFF. The CDR3 DNA follows: TGTGCCAGCGCGTTTTGGCCCGGGGTCGGAGGTACTGAAGCTTTCTTT.